These 3 T cell receptor beta chains came from one sample sequenced in a study of blood T cell repertoires in COVID-19. The protocol was immunoSEQ multiplex PCR, while the TCRdb copy is restricted to in-frame clones and leaves out a portion. The data contain 200,000 to 250,000 clones, 84% of them singletons. Sequencing input: peripheral blood. These receptor sequences come from a man in his forties or fifties with acute or convalescent COVID-19.

The chain employs TRBV19 and TRBJ2-5; D gene uncertain. CDR3 length: 13 residues. Germline V gene lookup returns CDR1 LNHDA and CDR2 SQIVND (reference sequence). V lost 4 bases to trimming and J lost 2 bases, with 8 bases between them. The CDR3 DNA follows: TGTGCCAGTAGTAGACGGGTTCAAGAGACCCAGTACTTC. Its translation: CASSRRVQETQYF.

The rearrangement joins TRBV5-5 to TRBJ2-6, with D tentatively TRBD1 (5 bases). The V gene lost 3 bases and the J gene lost 2 bases, with 15 bases spanning the gap. The CDR3 loop spans 17 amino acids. Germline CDR1 reads SGHKS; CDR2 reads YYEKEE (reference sequence). The chain's CDR3 is CASSYRQGTAGANVLTF. In DNA form, the CDR3 reads TGTGCCAGCAGCTACCGTCAGGGAACAGCTGGGGCCAACGTCCTGACTTTC.

This chain connects TRBV20-1 to TRBJ2-1; D remains ambiguous. The CDR3 contains 10 residues. V lost 1 base, J lost 8 bases, and 3 bases lay in between. Per germline, CDR1 DFQATT and CDR2 SNEGSKA (reference sequence). The CDR3 region is CSARGDEQFF. CDR3 coding DNA: TGCAGTGCTAGAGGCGATGAGCAGTTCTTC.